This T cell receptor (beta chain) came from a study of blood T cell repertoires in COVID-19. Trimming removed 6 bases from V and 7 bases from J, with 18 bases in between. Germline V CDR1 and CDR2: MDHEN, SYDVKM. This CDR3 has 14 residues. Per the study methods: Amplification of reference gene primers provided the estimated nucleated cell counts. Assay used: immunoSEQ multiplex PCR; TCRdb lists only in-frame clones, some missing. For V, J and clone size, that table is used; D and trimming come from the DNA. The data hold roughly 250,000 clones, with about 80% observed a single time. Source material: peripheral blood. This chain connects TRBV28 to TRBJ1-2; D is perhaps TRBD1 (6 bases). This TCR derives from a man aged 45-65 years with active or convalescent COVID-19. The chain's CDR3 is CASRSATGLGGYTF. In DNA, the CDR3 is TGTGCCAGCAGGAGCGCCACAGGGTTAGGTGGCTACACCTTC.